Sequencing of this T cell receptor beta chain was carried out in a study of cytomegalovirus exposure and HLA in healthy donors. V lost 6 bases, J lost 3 bases, and 8 bases stayed unmatched. Per germline, CDR1 LNHDA and CDR2 SQIVND (reference sequence). This CDR3 comprises 16 residues. Amplification used 60 Vbeta primers and 13 Jbeta primers. Repertoires were generated with immunoSEQ multiplex PCR, while TCRdb's copy carries only in-frame clones and drops some. This sample's table reports 200,000 or so clones. The receptor comes from a girl aged 2 to 10 in good health and CMV-seropositive. The chain uses TRBV19 and TRBJ2-3; 11 bases line up with TRBD1. The sequencing input was PBMCs. CDR3 nucleotides: TGTGCCAGTAGACCTCGGGACAGGGGGGGAACAGATACGCAGTATTTT. Amino acids: CASRPRDRGGTDTQYF.